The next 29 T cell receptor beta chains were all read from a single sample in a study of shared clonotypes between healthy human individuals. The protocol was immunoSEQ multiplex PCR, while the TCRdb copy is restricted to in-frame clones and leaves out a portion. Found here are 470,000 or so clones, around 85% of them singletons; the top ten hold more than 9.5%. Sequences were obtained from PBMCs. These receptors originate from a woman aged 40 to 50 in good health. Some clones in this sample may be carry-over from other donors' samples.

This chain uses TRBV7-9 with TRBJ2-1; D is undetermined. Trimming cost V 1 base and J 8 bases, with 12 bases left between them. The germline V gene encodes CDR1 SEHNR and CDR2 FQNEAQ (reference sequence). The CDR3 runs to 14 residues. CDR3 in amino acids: CASSLVARDDEQFF. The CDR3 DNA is TGTGCCAGCAGCTTAGTTGCCAGAGATGATGAGCAGTTCTTC.

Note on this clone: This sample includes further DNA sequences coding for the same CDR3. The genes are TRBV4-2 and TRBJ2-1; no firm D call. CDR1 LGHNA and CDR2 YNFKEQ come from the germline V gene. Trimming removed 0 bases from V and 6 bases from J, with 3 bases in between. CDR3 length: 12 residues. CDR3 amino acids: CASSQDRNEQFF. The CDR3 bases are TGTGCCAGCAGCCAAGATCGCAATGAGCAGTTCTTC.

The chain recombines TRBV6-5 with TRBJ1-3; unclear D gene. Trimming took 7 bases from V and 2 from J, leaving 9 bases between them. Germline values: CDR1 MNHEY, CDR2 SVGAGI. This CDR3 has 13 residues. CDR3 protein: CASTRGAGNTIYF. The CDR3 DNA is TGTGCCAGCACCCGGGGAGCTGGAAACACCATATATTTT.

Here the CDR3 DNA reads TGTGCCTGGAGTGGGGTCGGTGAGCAGTTCTTC. This translates into CAWSGVGEQFF. The chain employs TRBV30 and TRBJ2-1; D remains unclear. Per the germline V gene, CDR1 is GTSNPN and CDR2 is SVGIG (reference sequence). This CDR3 is 11 amino acids long. The V and J ends lost 1 base and 9 bases respectively, with 7 bases between them.

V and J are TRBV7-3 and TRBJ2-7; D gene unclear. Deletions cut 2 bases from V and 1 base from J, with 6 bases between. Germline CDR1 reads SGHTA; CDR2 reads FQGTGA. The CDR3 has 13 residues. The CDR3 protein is CASSLAHSYEQYF. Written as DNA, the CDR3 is TGTGCCAGCAGCTTAGCTCATTCCTACGAGCAGTACTTC.

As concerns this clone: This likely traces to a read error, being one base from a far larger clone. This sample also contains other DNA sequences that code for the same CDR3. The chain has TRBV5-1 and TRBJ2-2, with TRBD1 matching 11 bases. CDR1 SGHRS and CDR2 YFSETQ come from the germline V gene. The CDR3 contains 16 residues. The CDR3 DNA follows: TGCGCCAGCAGCCGGACAGGGGGCGCGAACACCGGGGAGCTGTTCTTT. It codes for CASSRTGGANTGELFF.

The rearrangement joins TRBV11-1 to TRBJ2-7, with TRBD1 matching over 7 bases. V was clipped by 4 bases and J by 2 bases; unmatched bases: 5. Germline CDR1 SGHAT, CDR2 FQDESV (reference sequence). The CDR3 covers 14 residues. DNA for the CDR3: TGTGCCAGCAGCTCCAGACAGGGAACCTACGAGCAGTACTTC. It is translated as CASSSRQGTYEQYF.

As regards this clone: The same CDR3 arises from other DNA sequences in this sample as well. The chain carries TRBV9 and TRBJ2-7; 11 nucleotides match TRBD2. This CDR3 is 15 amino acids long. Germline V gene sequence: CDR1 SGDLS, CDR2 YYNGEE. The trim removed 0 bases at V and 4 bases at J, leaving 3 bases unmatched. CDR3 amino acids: CASSVEGTSGYEQYF. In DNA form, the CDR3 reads TGTGCCAGCAGCGTAGAGGGGACTAGCGGTTACGAGCAGTACTTC.

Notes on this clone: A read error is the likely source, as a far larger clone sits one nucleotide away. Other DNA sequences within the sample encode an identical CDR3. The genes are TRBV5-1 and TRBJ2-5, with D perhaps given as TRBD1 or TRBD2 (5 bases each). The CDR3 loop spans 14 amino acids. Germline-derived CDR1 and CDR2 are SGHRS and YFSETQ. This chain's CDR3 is CASSLMGEQETQYF. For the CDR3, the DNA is TGTGCCAGCAGCTTGATGGGGGAACAAGAGACCCAGTACTTC.

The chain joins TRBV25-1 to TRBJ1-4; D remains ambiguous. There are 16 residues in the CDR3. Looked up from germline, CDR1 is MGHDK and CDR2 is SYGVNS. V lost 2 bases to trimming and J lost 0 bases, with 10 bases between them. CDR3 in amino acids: CASSERRVATNEKLFF. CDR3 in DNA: TGTGCCAGCAGTGAAAGGCGGGTGGCAACTAATGAAAAACTGTTTTTT. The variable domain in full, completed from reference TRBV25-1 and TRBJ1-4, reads EADIYQTPRYLVIGTGKKITLECSQTMGHDKMYWYQQDPGMELHLIHYSYGVNSTEKGDLSSESTVSRIRTEHFPLTLESARPSHTSQYLCASSERRVATNEKLFFGSGTQLSVL.

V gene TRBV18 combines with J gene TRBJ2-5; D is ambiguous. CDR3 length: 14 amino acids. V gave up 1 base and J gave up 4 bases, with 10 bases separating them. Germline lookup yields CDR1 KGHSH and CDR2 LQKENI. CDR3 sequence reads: CASSPRNGPETQYF. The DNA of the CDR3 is TGTGCCAGCTCACCACGCAACGGGCCAGAGACCCAGTACTTC.

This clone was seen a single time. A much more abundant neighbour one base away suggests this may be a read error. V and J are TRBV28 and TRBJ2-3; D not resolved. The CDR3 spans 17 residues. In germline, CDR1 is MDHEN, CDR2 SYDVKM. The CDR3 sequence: CACSLGSKVISTDTQYF. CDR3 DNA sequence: TGTGCCTGCAGTTTAGGCAGTAAAGTCATTAGCACAGATACGCAGTATTTT.

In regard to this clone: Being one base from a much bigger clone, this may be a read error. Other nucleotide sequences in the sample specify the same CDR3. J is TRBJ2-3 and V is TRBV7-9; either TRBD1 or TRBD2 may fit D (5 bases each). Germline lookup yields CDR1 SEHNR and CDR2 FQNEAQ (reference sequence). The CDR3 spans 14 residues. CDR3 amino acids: CASSLGGTWDTQYF. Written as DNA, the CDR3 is TGTGCAAGCAGCTTAGGTGGGACGTGGGATACGCAGTATTTT.

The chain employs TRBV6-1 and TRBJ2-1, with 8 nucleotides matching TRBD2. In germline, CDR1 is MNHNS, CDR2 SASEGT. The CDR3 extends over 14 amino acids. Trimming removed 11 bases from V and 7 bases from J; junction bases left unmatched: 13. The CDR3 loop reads CAGGGAGEVNEQFF. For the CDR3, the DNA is TGTGCCGGGGGGGGAGCGGGAGAAGTTAATGAGCAGTTCTTC.

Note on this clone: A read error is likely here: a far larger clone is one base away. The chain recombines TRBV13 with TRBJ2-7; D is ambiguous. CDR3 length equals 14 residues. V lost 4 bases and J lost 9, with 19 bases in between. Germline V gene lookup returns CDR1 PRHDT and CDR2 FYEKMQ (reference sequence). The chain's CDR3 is CASSSASAPRVQYF. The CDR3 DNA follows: TGTGCCAGCAGCTCAGCGTCAGCCCCTCGGGTGCAGTACTTC.

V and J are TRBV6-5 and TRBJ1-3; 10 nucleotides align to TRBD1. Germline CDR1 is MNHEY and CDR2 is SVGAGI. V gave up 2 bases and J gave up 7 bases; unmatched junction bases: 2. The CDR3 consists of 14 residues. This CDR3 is CASSYRGQGNTIYF. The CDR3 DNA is TGTGCCAGCAGTTACCGGGGACAGGGGAACACCATATATTTT.

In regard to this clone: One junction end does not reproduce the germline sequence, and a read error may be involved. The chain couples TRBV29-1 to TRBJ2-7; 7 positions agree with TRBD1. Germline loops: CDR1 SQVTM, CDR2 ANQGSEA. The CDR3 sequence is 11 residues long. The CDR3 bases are TGCAGCGTTGATTTAACAGGGGCCCCCCTCTTC. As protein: CSVDLTGAPLF.

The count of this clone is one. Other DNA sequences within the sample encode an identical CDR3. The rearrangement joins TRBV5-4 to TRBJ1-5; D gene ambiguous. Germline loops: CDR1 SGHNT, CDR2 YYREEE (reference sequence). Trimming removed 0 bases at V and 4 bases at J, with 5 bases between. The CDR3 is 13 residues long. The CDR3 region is CASSLGQNQPQHF. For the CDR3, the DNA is TGTGCCAGCAGCTTGGGACAAAATCAGCCCCAGCATTTT.

The chain's CDR3 is CASSLTYQRNEQFF. DNA of the CDR3: TGTGCCAGCAGTTTAACCTACCAGAGGAATGAGCAGTTCTTC. The J gene is TRBJ2-1, the V gene TRBV27; D not resolved. Per the germline V gene, CDR1 is MNHEY and CDR2 is SMNVEV (reference sequence). The V end was cut by 2 bases, the J end by 7 bases, with 12 bases between. The CDR3 extends over 14 amino acids.

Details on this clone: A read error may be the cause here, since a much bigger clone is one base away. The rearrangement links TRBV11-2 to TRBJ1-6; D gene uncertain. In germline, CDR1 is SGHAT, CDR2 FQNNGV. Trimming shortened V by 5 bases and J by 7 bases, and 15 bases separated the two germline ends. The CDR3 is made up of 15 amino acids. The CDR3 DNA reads TGTGCCAGCAGCGATTCGGTGAGAATCAATTCACCCCTCCACTTT. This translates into CASSDSVRINSPLHF.

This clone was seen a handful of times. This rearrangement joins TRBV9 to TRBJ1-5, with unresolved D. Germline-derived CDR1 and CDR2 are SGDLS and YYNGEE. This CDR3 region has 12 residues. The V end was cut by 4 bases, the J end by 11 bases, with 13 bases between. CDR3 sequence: CASSPPGGAQHF. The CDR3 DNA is TGTGCCAGCAGCCCCCCGGGTGGAGCCCAGCATTTT.

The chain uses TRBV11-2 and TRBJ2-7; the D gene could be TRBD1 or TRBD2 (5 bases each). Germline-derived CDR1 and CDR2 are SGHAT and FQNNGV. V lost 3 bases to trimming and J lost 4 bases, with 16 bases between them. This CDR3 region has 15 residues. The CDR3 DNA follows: TGTGCCAGCAGCTTCCGACAGTACGGGGAATACGAGCAGTACTTC. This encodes CASSFRQYGEYEQYF.

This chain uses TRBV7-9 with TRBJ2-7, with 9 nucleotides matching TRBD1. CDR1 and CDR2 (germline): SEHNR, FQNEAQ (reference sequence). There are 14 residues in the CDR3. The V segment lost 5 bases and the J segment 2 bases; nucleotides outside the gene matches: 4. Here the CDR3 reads CASSLRQGAYEQYF. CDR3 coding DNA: TGTGCCAGCAGCCTAAGACAGGGGGCCTACGAGCAGTACTTC.

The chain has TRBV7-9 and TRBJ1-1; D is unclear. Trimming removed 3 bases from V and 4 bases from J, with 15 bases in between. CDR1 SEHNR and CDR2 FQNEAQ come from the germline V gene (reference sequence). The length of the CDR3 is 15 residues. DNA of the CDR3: TGTGCCAGCAGCTTCCGAGATCTGAGGAGCACTGAAGCTTTCTTT. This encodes CASSFRDLRSTEAFF. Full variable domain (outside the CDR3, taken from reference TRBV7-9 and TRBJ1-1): DTGVSQNPRHKITKRGQNVTFRCDPISEHNRLYWYRQTLGQGPEFLTYFQNEAQLEKSRLLSDRFSAERPKGSFSTLEIQRTEQGDSAMYLCASSFRDLRSTEAFFGQGTRLTVV.

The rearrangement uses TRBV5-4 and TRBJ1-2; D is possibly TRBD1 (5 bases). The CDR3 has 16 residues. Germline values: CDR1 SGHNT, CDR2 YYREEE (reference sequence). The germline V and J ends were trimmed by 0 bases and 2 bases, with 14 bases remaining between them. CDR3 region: CASSLGGGQVNYGYTF. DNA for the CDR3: TGTGCCAGCAGCTTGGGGGGCGGGCAGGTCAACTATGGCTACACCTTC.

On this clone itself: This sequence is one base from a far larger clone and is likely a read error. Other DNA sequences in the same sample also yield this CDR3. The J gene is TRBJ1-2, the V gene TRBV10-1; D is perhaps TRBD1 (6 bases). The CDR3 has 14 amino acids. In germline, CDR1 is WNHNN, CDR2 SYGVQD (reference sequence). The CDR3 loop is CASSEEQGDYGYTF. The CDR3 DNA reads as TGTGCCAGCAGTGAGGAACAGGGAGACTATGGCTACACCTTC.

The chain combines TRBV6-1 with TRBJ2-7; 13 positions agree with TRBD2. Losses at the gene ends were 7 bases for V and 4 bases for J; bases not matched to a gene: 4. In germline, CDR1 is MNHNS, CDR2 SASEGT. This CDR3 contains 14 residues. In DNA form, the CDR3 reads TGTGCCAGCATTCGGACTAGCGGGAGTTACGAGCAGTACTTC. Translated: CASIRTSGSYEQYF.

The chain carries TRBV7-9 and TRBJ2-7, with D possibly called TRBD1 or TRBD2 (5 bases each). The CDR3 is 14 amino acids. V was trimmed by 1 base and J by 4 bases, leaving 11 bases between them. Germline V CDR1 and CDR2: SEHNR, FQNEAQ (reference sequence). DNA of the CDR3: TGTGCCAGCAGCTTAGTTTCCGGGGCGTACGAGCAGTACTTC. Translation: CASSLVSGAYEQYF. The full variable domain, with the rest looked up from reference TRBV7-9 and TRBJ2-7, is DTGVSQNPRHKITKRGQNVTFRCDPISEHNRLYWYRQTLGQGPEFLTYFQNEAQLEKSRLLSDRFSAERPKGSFSTLEIQRTEQGDSAMYLCASSLVSGAYEQYFGPGTRLTVT.

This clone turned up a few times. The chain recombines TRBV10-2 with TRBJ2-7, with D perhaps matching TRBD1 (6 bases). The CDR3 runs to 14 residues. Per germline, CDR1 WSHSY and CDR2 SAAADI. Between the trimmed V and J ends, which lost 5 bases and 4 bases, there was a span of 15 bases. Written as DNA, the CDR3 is TGCGCCAGCAGTCCGGGCAGGGGTAGATACGAGCAGTACTTC. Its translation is CASSPGRGRYEQYF.